This T cell receptor (beta chain) came from a study of Ad26.COV2.S vaccination and SARS-CoV-2 variants. The wider study: The donor was enrolled in the Ad26.COV2.S arm of the COV1001 trial.

Treatment denoted: 15 to 20 received Ad26.COV2.S at low or high dose, single or two shots; about five received placebo; per-sample allocation not given. The samples were gathered on day 63 after the first injection of vaccine or placebo. Study-wide results and limits: Total T cell responses were possibly underestimated by TCR breadth and depth analyses.

Clones were read by immunoSEQ multiplex PCR, and TCRdb kept only the in-frame ones, dropping some. The sample holds 380,000 or so clones, 75% to 90% seen once. Remarks on this clone: Antigen unknown.

CDR1 is LNHDA, CDR2 SQIVND, per germline (reference sequence). The CDR3 has 14 amino acids. The V and J ends lost 8 bases and 4 bases respectively, with 17 bases between them. The source is a person aged 18-65 years who received the Ad26.COV2.S COVID-19 vaccine or a placebo. The sequences come from peripheral blood, collected in a trial of Ad26.COV2.S vaccine versus placebo. The rearrangement joins TRBV19 to TRBJ1-2, with a possible D match to TRBD1 (6 bases). The CDR3 loop reads CASGKDSFPYGYTF. In DNA form, the CDR3 reads TGTGCCAGTGGGAAGGACAGTTTTCCCTATGGCTACACCTTC.